This TCR beta chain was observed in a study of shared clonotypes between healthy human individuals. The CDR3 spans 14 residues. V was trimmed by 4 bases and J by 5 bases, leaving 13 bases between them. Germline V CDR1 and CDR2: SGHRS, YFSETQ. Within Nashville, Tennessee resided all donors, each a Caucasian adult. This table comes from immunoSEQ multiplex PCR, and its TCRdb copy is limited to in-frame clones, with some not included. The sample holds over a million clones; around 78% are singletons and the top ten take about 0.52%. Sequenced material: memory CD4+ T cells from PBMCs. Subset reported: CD45RA-negative fraction. The chain carries TRBV5-1 and TRBJ2-1; D tentatively fits TRBD1 or TRBD2 (5 bases each). The sequence was obtained from a man aged 18 to 30 in good health. Some clones in this sample may be carry-over from other donors' samples. The CDR3 loop is CASSARDRHNEQFF. The DNA for the CDR3 is TGCGCCAGCAGCGCCCGGGACCGCCACAATGAGCAGTTCTTC.